One sample yielded the 30 T cell receptor beta chains listed below, sequenced in a study of T-cell memory formation after mild COVID-19. TCRdb re-derived calls from the 5' RACE reads in MiXCR, one entry per CDR3 protein. The profile shows some 330,000 distinct CDR3 sequences, approximately 21% of them singletons. The source material was PBMCs or a T cell subset sorted from them (not recorded which). These TCRs come from an adult woman who had mild COVID-19 (a few samples of this study predate the infection). Cell type and time point are not known.

The J gene is TRBJ2-1, the V gene TRBV7-9; D is undetermined. The germline CDR1 and CDR2 sequences are SEHNR and FQNEAQ (reference sequence). This CDR3 spans 14 amino acids. V was pared by 3 bases and J by 7 bases, with 13 bases between. In nucleotides, the CDR3 is TGTGCCAGCAGCTTCCCGGGTTCTAGTAATGAGCAGTTCTTC. This gives the protein CASSFPGSSNEQFF.

Many counts were recorded for this clonotype. This chain's CDR3 is CASSQDWGTGELFF. The CDR3 DNA reads TGCGCCAGCAGCCAAGACTGGGGGACCGGGGAGCTGTTTTTT. The rearrangement joins TRBV4-3 to TRBJ2-2; tentatively, D is TRBD1 or TRBD2 (5 bases each). With 0 bases removed from V and 5 bases from J, the gap between germline ends came to 7 bases. Germline CDR1 reads LGHNA; CDR2 reads YSLEER. The CDR3 runs 14 residues.

In this sample, this clonotype turned up many times. The chain is built from TRBV10-3 and TRBJ2-1; no clear D. Germline values: CDR1 ENHRY, CDR2 SYGVKD. Trimming took off 4 bases at V and 8 bases at J, with 6 bases between the two ends. The CDR3 runs 11 residues. CDR3 sequence (DNA): TGTGCCATCAGTGTAAGGGATGAGCAGTTCTTC. Translation: CAISVRDEQFF.

The rearrangement links TRBV20-1 to TRBJ1-6; possibly TRBD1 for D (6 bases). This CDR3 has 15 amino acids. V was clipped by 6 bases and J by 0 bases, with 12 bases between them. Germline CDR1 and CDR2: DFQATT and SNEGSKA (reference sequence). The CDR3 nucleotides read TGCAGTGCAGGAACAGGGAGCTCCTATAATTCACCCCTCCACTTT. Translation: CSAGTGSSYNSPLHF.

The chain carries TRBV2 and TRBJ1-6, with TRBD1 as a possible D gene (6 bases). The germline gives CDR1 SNHLY, CDR2 FYNNEI. V gave up 4 bases and J gave up 1 base, with 11 bases separating them. This CDR3 is 16 amino acids long. CDR3 nucleotides: TGTGCCAGCAGTGGTGTGCAGGGGTCCTATAATTCACCCCTCCACTTT. Its translation: CASSGVQGSYNSPLHF.

Only one count was recorded for this clonotype. The V gene is TRBV14, the J gene TRBJ1-2; maybe TRBD1 (5 bases). The germline V and J ends were trimmed by 5 bases and 1 base, with 26 bases remaining between them. The germline V gene encodes CDR1 SGHDN and CDR2 FVKESK. The CDR3 length is 19 residues. The DNA for the CDR3 is TGTGCCAGCAGCGGTAGCGAGGGGCTGCCCATAAGAGATAACTATGGCTACACCTTC. Protein sequence: CASSGSEGLPIRDNYGYTF.

The rearrangement uses TRBV7-2 and TRBJ2-7; 9 bases align to TRBD2. CDR1 is SGHTA and CDR2 is FQGNSA in the germline V gene. With V trimmed by 1 base and J by 2 bases, 6 bases remained unmatched. CDR3 length equals 16 residues. The CDR3: CASSLGASGTPYEQYF. CDR3 in DNA: TGTGCCAGCAGCTTAGGGGCTAGCGGGACGCCCTACGAGCAGTACTTC.

The chain is built from TRBV20-1 and TRBJ2-3; 12 bases are shared with TRBD2. J was trimmed by 5 bases and V by 6 bases; bases with no gene match: 3. Germline CDR1 reads DFQATT; CDR2 reads SNEGSKA (reference sequence). The CDR3 is 13 residues long. The CDR3 is CSAAGLAGDTQYF. CDR3 in DNA: TGCAGTGCCGCGGGACTAGCGGGAGATACGCAGTATTTT.

The chain uses TRBV7-9 and TRBJ2-5; D is perhaps TRBD2 (5 bases). Looked up from germline, CDR1 is SEHNR and CDR2 is FQNEAQ (reference sequence). With 4 bases removed from V and 5 bases from J, the gap between germline ends came to 14 bases. The CDR3 has 14 amino acids. CDR3 in amino acids: CASSSLSERETQYF. In DNA form, the CDR3 reads TGTGCCAGCAGCTCCCTCTCCGAGCGGGAGACCCAGTACTTC.

The chain joins TRBV28 to TRBJ1-2, with 9 bases that match TRBD1. V lost 4 bases to trimming and J lost 8 bases; unmatched junction nucleotides: 23. This CDR3 is built from 19 residues. Per the germline V gene, CDR1 is MDHEN and CDR2 is SYDVKM. The CDR3 region has the DNA TGTGCCAGCAGTTCCCCCGGTGCGGGACAGGGACCCTTCCGTCAGGGCTACACCTTC. Amino acids: CASSSPGAGQGPFRQGYTF.

This chain links TRBV6-6 with TRBJ2-1; 8 positions match TRBD2. Looked up from germline, CDR1 is MNHNY and CDR2 is SVGAGI (reference sequence). The CDR3 covers 16 residues. With V trimmed by 2 bases and J by 4 bases, 7 bases remained unmatched. CDR3 in DNA: TGTGCCAGCAGTTACGTATTAGCGGGGACGTACAATGAGCAGTTCTTC. Translating it yields CASSYVLAGTYNEQFF.

This clonotype was found a few times. The V and J genes are TRBV7-2 and TRBJ2-1; 8 bases are a match to TRBD2. V lost 3 bases and J lost 0; bases outside the gene matches: 7. CDR3 length: 17 amino acids. The germline gives CDR1 SGHTA, CDR2 FQGNSA. The CDR3 DNA sequence: TGTGCCAGCAGCTTTCTAGCGGGCATCGCCTCCTACAATGAGCAGTTCTTC. Amino acids: CASSFLAGIASYNEQFF.

This clonotype was recorded a few times. CDR3: CASSLQQMNTEAFF. The DNA of the CDR3 is TGTGCCAGCAGCTTGCAACAGATGAACACTGAAGCTTTCTTT. The V call is TRBV5-4, the J call TRBJ1-1; unclear D gene. The germline V gene has CDR1 SGHNT and CDR2 YYREEE (reference sequence). The CDR3 covers 14 residues. V was cut by 1 base and J by 0 bases, with 7 bases left in between.

Many counts were recorded for this clonotype. This chain uses TRBV24-1 with TRBJ2-2; possibly TRBD2 for D (6 bases). This CDR3 comprises 16 residues. Trimming removed 11 bases at V and 4 bases at J, with 22 bases between. CDR1 is KGHDR, CDR2 SFDVKD, per germline. Here the CDR3 reads CAIMTAEGSGTGELFF. Here the CDR3 DNA reads TGTGCCATCATGACGGCGGAGGGTTCGGGCACCGGGGAGCTGTTTTTT.

The CDR3 region is CASRYSGTGESYEQYF. The DNA for the CDR3 is TGCGCCAGCAGATACTCCGGGACAGGGGAATCCTACGAGCAGTACTTC. The chain combines TRBV4-3 with TRBJ2-7, with 10 nucleotides matching TRBD1. V was pared by 6 bases and J by 1 base, with 9 bases of the junction left unmatched. In germline, CDR1 is LGHNA, CDR2 YSLEER. This CDR3 spans 16 amino acids.

This clonotype has only a few counts. Written as DNA, the CDR3 is TGTGCCAGCAGTTACTCGCGGACCCCTGATCCCCTCCACTTT. It is translated as CASSYSRTPDPLHF. The genes are TRBV6-6 and TRBJ1-6; D is unresolved. Trimming removed 0 bases from V and 13 bases from J, with 13 bases in between. Germline values: CDR1 MNHNY, CDR2 SVGAGI (reference sequence). The CDR3 is 14 residues long.

The chain employs TRBV3-1 and TRBJ2-5; 11 bases map to TRBD2. J was trimmed by 2 bases and V by 3 bases; bases with no gene match: 5. Germline CDR1 reads LGHDT; CDR2 reads YNNKEL (reference sequence). CDR3 length equals 16 residues. In nucleotides, the CDR3 is TGTGCCAGCAGCCAGAAGACTAGCGGGGCTCAAGAGACCCAGTACTTC. This gives the protein CASSQKTSGAQETQYF.

The sample holds a few counts of this clonotype. CDR3 amino acids: CASSMIQGKKGQPQHF. In nucleotides, the CDR3 is TGTGCCAGTAGTATGATCCAGGGAAAAAAGGGTCAGCCCCAGCATTTT. This chain connects TRBV19 to TRBJ1-5, with D possibly being TRBD1 (5 bases). The CDR3 runs 16 residues. V was clipped by 3 bases and J by 6 bases, with 18 bases between them. Germline CDR1 LNHDA, CDR2 SQIVND (reference sequence).

Many counts were recorded for this clonotype. The chain recombines TRBV9 with TRBJ2-1, with D perhaps matching TRBD2 (5 bases). From germline, CDR1 is SGDLS and CDR2 YYNGEE. The CDR3 totals 14 residues. Trimming cost V 4 bases and J 8 bases, with 16 bases left between them. The CDR3 DNA reads as TGTGCCAGCAGCCCTTCGGACTGGAAGGATGAGCAGTTCTTC. Residues: CASSPSDWKDEQFF.

There are a few counts of this clonotype. This chain joins TRBV12-3 or TRBV12-4 and TRBJ2-5, with 8 bases matching TRBD1. The CDR3 covers 17 residues. The J segment lost 5 bases and the V segment lost 5 bases, leaving 16 bases of the junction unmatched. The CDR3 DNA follows: TGTGCCAGCAGTCCCCGAGGGGGACAGGAGGTCGGGGAGACCCAGTACTTC. As protein: CASSPRGGQEVGETQYF.

The CDR3 DNA follows: TGTGCCAGCAGTTACCCCGGGGAGGCAGATACGCAGTATTTT. This translates into CASSYPGEADTQYF. This chain uses TRBV6-5 with TRBJ2-3; D might be TRBD2 (6 bases). V lost 2 bases and J 4 bases, leaving 10 bases between the germline ends. The CDR3 is 14 amino acids. The germline V gene encodes CDR1 MNHEY and CDR2 SVGAGI.

This clonotype was counted only a few times. The rearrangement uses TRBV4-1 and TRBJ2-7; 11 bases match TRBD2. J was trimmed by 0 bases and V by 0 bases; bases with no gene match: 4. Germline assignment: CDR1 MGHRA and CDR2 YSYEKL. This CDR3 spans 17 amino acids. The CDR3 is CASSQDGLAGGSYEQYF. The CDR3, as DNA: TGCGCCAGCAGCCAAGACGGCCTAGCGGGGGGCTCCTACGAGCAGTACTTC.

This clonotype was detected ten times or more. V and J are TRBV5-1 and TRBJ2-3; D may match TRBD1 or TRBD2 (7 bases each). The CDR3 consists of 14 residues. V was trimmed by 3 bases and J by 4 bases, leaving 12 bases between them. Germline V gene data show CDR1 as SGHRS and CDR2 as YFSETQ. Here the CDR3 reads CASSSGGQSDTQYF. The CDR3 coding sequence is TGCGCCAGCAGCTCGGGGGGACAGTCAGATACGCAGTATTTT.

This clonotype turned up a few times. V gene TRBV5-1 combines with J gene TRBJ2-3; the D gene could be TRBD1 or TRBD2 (5 bases each). Germline V lookup: CDR1 SGHRS, CDR2 YFSETQ. The CDR3 covers 15 residues. V lost 5 bases and J lost 3, with 16 bases in between. The CDR3 sequence is CASRLGTSETDTQYF. Here the CDR3 DNA reads TGCGCCAGCAGACTCGGGACCTCGGAGACAGATACGCAGTATTTT. The full variable domain, with the rest looked up from reference TRBV5-1 and TRBJ2-3, is KAGVTQTPRYLIKTRGQQVTLSCSPISGHRSVSWYQQTPGQGLQFLFEYFSETQRNKGNFPGRFSGRQFSNSRSEMNVSTLELGDSALYLCASRLGTSETDTQYFGPGTRLTVL.

The chain is built from TRBV18 and TRBJ2-7; no definite D call. The germline V and J ends were trimmed by 3 bases and 3 bases, with 9 bases remaining between them. The CDR3 is 13 residues long. Germline-derived CDR1 and CDR2 are KGHSH and LQKENI. CDR3 residues: CASSPSHSYEQYF. In nucleotides, the CDR3 is TGTGCCAGCTCACCGAGTCACAGCTACGAGCAGTACTTC.

This clonotype was seen more than once but under ten times. The chain links TRBV2 to TRBJ2-7; the match to TRBD1 covers 8 bases. V lost 1 base, J lost 1 base, and 0 bases stayed unmatched. The length of the CDR3 is 14 residues. Germline CDR1 SNHLY, CDR2 FYNNEI. CDR3 sequence (DNA): TGTGCCAGCAGTGAAGGGGACAGGTCCTACGAGCAGTACTTC. As protein: CASSEGDRSYEQYF.

The V and J genes are TRBV9 and TRBJ2-1; 9 bases map to TRBD2. CDR1 and CDR2 (germline): SGDLS, YYNGEE. The CDR3 consists of 17 residues. With V trimmed by 4 bases and J by 0 bases, 8 bases remained unmatched. As DNA, the CDR3 is TGTGCCAGCAGCTCCTCTCTAGCGGGAATCTCCTACAATGAGCAGTTCTTC. This sequence encodes CASSSSLAGISYNEQFF.

The chain links TRBV29-1 to TRBJ1-2; 9 bases fit TRBD1. V lost 7 bases to trimming and J lost 4 bases; unmatched junction nucleotides: 4. Germline-derived CDR1 and CDR2 are SQVTM and ANQGSEA. CDR3 size: 12 residues. The CDR3 bases are TGCAGCGGGGCGGACAGGGGCTATGGCTACACCTTC. Protein product: CSGADRGYGYTF. Full variable domain (remainder filled in from reference TRBV29-1 and TRBJ1-2): SAVISQKPSRDICQRGTSLTIQCQVDSQVTMMFWYRQQPGQSLTLIATANQGSEATYESGFVIDKFPISRPNLTFSTLTVSNMSPEDSSIYLCSGADRGYGYTFGSGTRLTVV.

Only a few counts were recorded for this clonotype. The rearrangement links TRBV30 to TRBJ2-4; the match to TRBD2 covers 10 bases. J was trimmed by 3 bases and V by 7 bases; bases with no gene match: 3. Germline lookup yields CDR1 GTSNPN and CDR2 SVGIG (reference sequence). This CDR3 has 13 amino acids. Here the CDR3 DNA reads TGTGCCTCAGGACTAGCGGACAAAAACATTCAGTACTTC. Translation gives CASGLADKNIQYF.

This clonotype was seen many times. The CDR3 region is CASSSLATRGDEQFF. CDR3 bases: TGTGCCAGCAGTTCTCTAGCGACTAGAGGGGATGAGCAGTTCTTC. This chain uses TRBV12-3 or TRBV12-4 with TRBJ2-1; D may be TRBD2 (6 bases). This CDR3 is built from 15 residues. V lost 4 bases and J lost 8, with 18 bases in between.